Sequencing of this TCR beta chain was carried out in a study of cytomegalovirus exposure and HLA in healthy donors (dated by TCRdb to about 2017). In the study overall: In an earlier analysis of about 560 of the donors, around 290 Gb of sequence data and just under 120 million unique TCR beta sequences from 150 million to 200 million T cells were reported. Approximately 300 gigabases of sequencing data and around 85 million unique TCR sequences made up an early release that covered about 640 HLA-typed donors. Of the approximately 370 genotyped donors, roughly 80% were placed in the genetic ancestry cluster associated with self-reported Caucasian donors. The study aimed to test whether signatures of past pathogen exposure could be identified by cataloging public T cell receptors. Using immunosequencing, the study profiled T cell repertoires from fewer than 850 subjects and related those repertoires to cytomegalovirus serostatus. Along with the approximately 700-subject first cohort, a separate validation cohort of 120 different subjects was used. The study combined high-throughput TCR immunosequencing, statistical association of individual TCRs with disease status, and machine learning to predict cytomegalovirus infection status. To study patterns of TCR occurrence, a later analysis re-analyzed previously published TCR beta repertoires from several hundred donors and added high-resolution HLA genotyping. The later analysis used no new phenotypic data to find candidate immune exposures, relying instead on TCR beta sequences and their occurrence across donors. An earlier analysis of around 580 of the donors used high-throughput TCR beta sequencing to judge whether each TCR beta V gene segment behaved as functional or pseudogenic. Donor age, sex, ethnicity and CMV serostatus were compiled alongside the repertoire data. A later genetic analysis used genome-wide SNP genotypes for about three fifths of the 666 donors, treating that subset as a discovery cohort. Every repertoire in the discovery cohort had been generated on one and the same sequencing platform. Both class I and class II loci were covered by HLA typing, at four-digit resolution. The number of donors typed differed by locus, with 629-630 for A, B, C, DRB1 and DQB1, around 560 for DQA1, 600 to 610 for DPA1, and 450 to 480 for DPB1. A few DR-DQ haplotypes were treated as single units for association and clustering because of strong linkage in the cohort. Across some 400 genotyped donors of the cohort, an average of roughly 230,000 unique TCR beta nucleotide sequences per donor were sequenced, and roughly 20% of those sequences were non-productive. The research as a whole found: In a later genetic analysis, a missense DCLRE1C variant was associated with V-gene and J-gene trimming of TCR beta chains, and the association was replicated in an independent cohort. Linkage disequilibrium might explain the correlated functional status among segregating V segments, but an unknown experimental factor could not be excluded. Three of the identified cytomegalovirus-associated TCR beta chains were confirmed in vitro to be specific for cytomegalovirus antigens. While some public TCRs were present in many individuals, most TCR sequences turned up only very rarely across donors. In both the original and validation cohorts, the classifier was reported to diagnose cytomegalovirus status with high specificity and sensitivity. The cohort was sequenced for TCR beta chains only, and without alpha or paired-chain data the features that could be detected were limited. Broadly in line with IMGT annotations, most TCR beta V segments showed up in productive rearrangements about 87% or about 30% of the time in an earlier analysis of 587 of the donors. A further reported finding was that TCR beta sequences accurately predicted the HLA-A and HLA-B alleles for most subjects in the first cohort. In a later analysis, HLA-associated TCR beta chains showed more clonal expansion and lower generation probabilities than non-associated chains that were equally common. A group of highly shared sequence variants was considered likely to be a technical artifact of the sequencing pipeline. Strong co-occurrence of HLA alleles, especially DR and DQ, made assigning TCR associations to individual alleles difficult. In a later analysis, most CMV-associated TCR beta chains were found to appear HLA-restricted, with HLA associations seemingly driven largely by CMV exposure. According to the authors, the approach could potentially be generalized to other disease states and immunological phenotypes. Sequencing depth was assumed to be roughly uniform across donors in the presence/absence analyses, though that assumption may not hold. A total of 164 TCR beta chains were listed by the study as associated with cytomegalovirus. Because HLA typing was unavailable for some donors at each locus, only the typed subset was used in association tests. At a false discovery rate of 0.05, a later analysis linked 16,951 TCR beta sequences to specific HLA alleles. Because counts were too low, approximately 18 rarely observed V segments, including chromosome 9 orphons, were excluded from the earlier analysis of roughly 580 of the donors. In a later analysis, the rate of TCR association differed among HLA loci, with DRB1 alleles having the most associated TCRs and HLA-C alleles having the fewest. In a later analysis, several top co-occurrence clusters were reported to appear linked to parvovirus B19, influenza, CMV and Epstein-Barr virus. Because the 87-base-pair reads could not distinguish some IMGT-functional V segments, including TRBV6-2 and TRBV6-3, those segments were excluded. Immune exposure information for the cohort was limited to CMV serostatus. Compared with the approximately 720-donor mean, donors in an Asian-associated ancestry cluster had fewer N-insertions in productive TCRs, according to a later genetic analysis.

The cohort consisted of hundreds of healthy bone marrow donors. All cohort members were sampled while nominally healthy, although unrecorded immune exposures were likely present. The donor was CMV seronegative and was included in the group of around 320 seronegative cohort members. Each donor provided a peripheral blood sample, and peripheral blood mononuclear cells were used for TCR beta sequencing. Genomic DNA was extracted from the blood cell samples with the Qiagen DNeasy Blood Extraction Kit. This clone was picked up one time. The antigen it binds to is not known. No quality values exist for individual bases; no much larger clone is one base distant. The method behind the library was the immunoSEQ multiplex PCR assay. For the multiplex PCR, a mixture combining 60 forward primers for TCR Vbeta segments and 13 reverse primers for TCR Jbeta segments was used. Amplification of the CDR3 region of rearranged TCR beta genes was performed with a multiplex PCR assay on genomic DNA. On the Illumina HiSeq System, the amplified TCR beta libraries were sequenced as 87-base-pair reads. The paper's processing steps were these. A later analysis tallied 70 million to 100 million unique TCR beta chains across the 700 or so repertoires, and 10 million to 11 million of those chains were shared by two or more donors. A nearest-neighbor algorithm error-corrected the raw reads and collapsed the reads into unique sequences, merging closely related sequences to remove PCR and sequencing errors. V, D and J gene segments were assigned by aligning CDR3 sequences to IMGT reference sequences. For a sequence to be retained, a match of at least six nucleotides was required to both a V gene segment and a J gene segment. A rearrangement was called productive if the CDR3 had no stop codons and remained in frame with V and J, and every other rearrangement was called non-productive. Following IMGT convention, CDR3 was defined as the stretch from the second conserved V-encoded cysteine up to the conserved J-encoded phenylalanine. The earlier analysis of roughly 590 of the donors excluded sequences that lacked an unambiguous match to a single V gene segment. In an earlier analysis of 587 of the donors, V segments were called functional above 56.7% productive rearrangements and were called segregating when the between-donor standard deviation exceeded 5%. A statistical classification framework was developed to diagnose cytomegalovirus status using the catalog of TCR beta chain sequences. In a later analysis, TCR nucleotide sequences were compared against IMGT/GENE-DB human TR gene sequences so that V and J genes could be assigned. Using the TCRdist pipeline, a later analysis assigned CDR3 sequences along with most-parsimonious VDJ recombination scenarios. In a later analysis, each TCR beta chain was defined by its CDR3 amino acid sequence together with its V-gene family, and reads lacking a unique V-gene family were excluded. A later analysis removed 550 to 700 highly shared, low-generation-probability nucleotide sequences to deal with suspected cross-contamination and a sequencing artifact. In a later analysis, a clonal expansion index was calculated for each public chain from normalized within-repertoire ranks of inferred template counts. In a later analysis, generation probabilities were computed using a VDJ recombination model fitted to out-of-frame rearrangements, and the results were checked against IGoR. Hypergeometric tests were used in a later analysis to score TCR-TCR, TCR-HLA and TCR-CMV co-occurrence, with a repertoire-size bias correction applied to the TCR pairs. In a later analysis, false discovery rates were estimated by permuting HLA or CMV assignments 20 times. In a later analysis, co-occurring TCRs were grouped using DBSCAN, and TCRdist sequence similarity was added for clustering within HLA-allele-positive subsets. Repertoires with fewer than 30,000 or more than 120,000 public chains were left out of co-occurrence clustering, as were several repertoires with anomalous nucleotide sharing. TCRdb provides this immuneACCESS table in a form limited to in-frame rearrangements. Some clones are lacking; in checked studies, under half of them reflect an unresolved V gene, and why the rest are absent is not known. V and J calls and clone size are copied from that table; D and trimming were computed from the DNA. In all, the sample holds 250,000 to 350,000 clones, and more than 55% of those were seen once. The ten biggest clones cover approximately 2.5% of the sample.

CDR1 and CDR2 were assigned from the germline V gene as SGHDN and FVKESK. The CDR3 goes from the cysteine to the phenylalanine over 19 residues. The sequence is cut down to CDR3 DNA, 57 bases in frame from base 1. Unmatched junction bases come to 15, with V trimmed by 1 base and J by 3 bases. This TCR came from a female donor in good health and CMV-seronegative. The V gene is TRBV14 and the J gene is TRBJ1-3, and TRBD1 matches 7 of the central bases. Sequences were obtained from PBMCs. The DNA sequence is TGTGCCAGCAGCCAAGCTCGAGGGACAGCTATTACTATTGGAAACACCATATATTTT. Its translation is CASSQARGTAITIGNTIYF.